Here is one T cell receptor (beta chain) with its context. Its antigen specificity is not known. The record has no base qualities; no much larger clone is one base away. This specimen comes from a study of cytomegalovirus exposure and HLA in healthy donors (dated by TCRdb to between 2016 and 2019). At the level of the whole study: An earlier analysis of 587 of the donors reported 250 to 300 Gb of sequence data and 117 million unique TCR beta sequences obtained from about 200 million T cells. An early release covering about 600 HLA-typed donors comprised approximately 300 gigabases of sequencing data and around 86 million unique TCR sequences. The genetic ancestry cluster associated with self-reported Caucasian donors included 70% to 85% of the roughly 400 genotyped donors. The aim of the study was to test whether cataloging public T cell receptors could identify signatures of past pathogen exposure. The study profiled the T cell repertoires of hundreds of subjects by immunosequencing and related them to cytomegalovirus serostatus. Besides the first cohort of around 670 subjects, a separate validation cohort made up of 120 different subjects was used. To predict cytomegalovirus infection status, the study brought together high-throughput TCR immunosequencing, statistical association of individual TCRs with disease status, and machine learning. A later analysis re-analyzed previously published TCR beta repertoires from 660 or so donors and added high-resolution HLA genotyping to study TCR occurrence patterns. In the later analysis, no new phenotypic data were used to find candidate immune exposures; instead, reliance was placed on TCR beta sequences and their occurrence across donors. An earlier analysis of several hundred of the donors applied high-throughput TCR beta sequencing to assess whether each TCR beta V gene segment acted as functional or pseudogenic. Donor age, sex, ethnicity and CMV serostatus were compiled together with the repertoire data. A later genetic analysis took genome-wide SNP genotypes for about 60% of the roughly 670 donors and used that subset as a discovery cohort. All discovery cohort repertoires had been generated on a single sequencing platform. Class I and class II HLA loci were covered by the typing at four-digit resolution. Typing coverage varied by locus: 629-630 donors for A, B, C, DRB1 and DQB1; approximately 520 for DQA1; over 600 for DPA1; 400 to 480 for DPB1. Because of strong linkage in the cohort, four to six DR-DQ haplotypes were treated as single units for association and clustering. Across about 370 genotyped donors of the cohort, an average of approximately 200,000 unique TCR beta nucleotide sequences per donor were sequenced, and 15% to 20% of those sequences were non-productive. Overall results and qualifications from the work: Immune exposure information for the cohort was limited to CMV serostatus. A total of 164 TCR beta chains were listed by the study as associated with cytomegalovirus. A later genetic analysis associated a missense DCLRE1C variant with V-gene and J-gene trimming of TCR beta chains, and an independent cohort replicated the association. Presence/absence analyses assumed roughly uniform sequencing depth across donors, an assumption that may not hold. A later analysis found that TCR association rates varied across HLA loci, with DRB1 alleles showing the most associated TCRs and HLA-C alleles the fewest. In both the original and validation cohorts, the classifier was reported to diagnose cytomegalovirus status with high specificity and sensitivity. Most TCR sequences were seen in very few donors, while some public TCRs were found in many individuals. In a later analysis, HLA-associated TCR beta chains showed more clonal expansion and lower generation probabilities than non-associated chains that were equally common. In a later analysis, most CMV-associated TCR beta chains were found to appear HLA-restricted, with HLA associations seemingly driven largely by CMV exposure. An earlier analysis of 450 to 750 of the donors showed that most TCR beta V segments appeared in productive rearrangements either about 87% or about 30% of the time, which broadly matched IMGT annotations. According to the authors, the approach could potentially be generalized to other disease states and immunological phenotypes. Because HLA typing was missing for some donors at each locus, association tests included only the typed subset. Some IMGT-functional V segments, including TRBV6-2 and TRBV6-3, could not be distinguished by the 87-base-pair reads and were therefore excluded. A further reported finding was that TCR beta sequences accurately predicted the HLA-A and HLA-B alleles for most subjects in the first cohort. Compared with the roughly 710-donor mean, donors in an Asian-associated ancestry cluster had fewer N-insertions in productive TCRs, according to a later genetic analysis. When HLA alleles, especially DR and DQ, strongly co-occurred, attributing TCR associations to individual alleles was difficult. Correlated functional status among segregating V segments might be attributable to linkage disequilibrium, but an unknown experimental factor could not be ruled out. Specific HLA alleles were associated with roughly 17,000 TCR beta sequences at a false discovery rate of 0.05 in a later analysis. Only TCR beta chains were sequenced in this cohort, and the absence of alpha or paired-chain data limited detectable features. Approximately 16 rarely observed V segments, including chromosome 9 orphons, were excluded from the earlier analysis of about 600 of the donors because counts were too low. A few of the identified cytomegalovirus-associated TCR beta chains were confirmed in vitro to be specific for cytomegalovirus antigens. According to a later analysis, parvovirus B19, influenza, CMV and Epstein-Barr virus appeared linked to several top co-occurrence clusters. A cluster of highly shared sequence variants was judged likely to represent a technical artifact of the sequencing pipeline.

The cohort was made up of 666 healthy bone marrow donors. Cohort members were all nominally healthy when sampled, although unrecorded immune exposures were likely present. The donor was CMV seronegative and belonged to the group of 320 or so seronegative cohort members. A peripheral blood sample was provided by each donor, and peripheral blood mononuclear cells were used for TCR beta sequencing. Genomic DNA was extracted from the blood cell samples with the Qiagen DNeasy Blood Extraction Kit. Library preparation was by the immunoSEQ multiplex PCR assay. For the multiplex PCR, a mixture combining 60 forward primers for TCR Vbeta segments and 13 reverse primers for TCR Jbeta segments was used. The CDR3 region of rearranged TCR beta genes was amplified from genomic DNA by a multiplex PCR assay. The amplified TCR beta libraries were sequenced on the Illumina HiSeq System as 87-base-pair reads. Concerning the study's data processing: In a later analysis, some 80 million unique TCR beta chains were counted across the roughly 610 repertoires, and about 10 million of these chains were shared by at least two donors. Raw reads were error-corrected and collapsed into unique sequences by a nearest-neighbor algorithm in which closely related sequences were merged to remove PCR and sequencing errors. V, D and J gene segments were assigned by aligning CDR3 sequences to IMGT reference sequences. For a sequence to be retained, at least a six-nucleotide match to both a V gene segment and a J gene segment was required. Rearrangements were classified as productive when the CDR3 lacked stop codons and remained in frame with V and J, and all other rearrangements were classified as non-productive. CDR3 was defined according to IMGT convention as the region running from the second conserved V-encoded cysteine to the conserved J-encoded phenylalanine. The earlier analysis of some 540 of the donors excluded any sequence lacking an unambiguous match to a single V gene segment. An earlier analysis of 587 of the donors classified V segments as functional when productive rearrangements were above 56.7% and as segregating when the standard deviation between donors was above 5%. A statistical classification framework was built to diagnose cytomegalovirus status from the catalog of TCR beta chain sequences. In a later analysis, V and J genes were assigned by comparing TCR nucleotide sequences against IMGT/GENE-DB human TR gene sequences. The TCRdist pipeline was used in a later analysis to assign CDR3 sequences and most-parsimonious VDJ recombination scenarios. In a later analysis, every TCR beta chain was defined by the combination of its CDR3 amino acid sequence and its V-gene family, and reads without a unique V-gene family were dropped. As a way to deal with suspected cross-contamination and a sequencing artifact, a later analysis dropped nearly 600 nucleotide sequences that were highly shared and had low generation probability. For each public chain, a later analysis derived a clonal expansion index from normalized ranks of inferred template counts within each repertoire. In a later analysis, generation probabilities were computed using a VDJ recombination model fitted to out-of-frame rearrangements, and the results were checked against IGoR. A later analysis scored TCR-TCR, TCR-HLA and TCR-CMV co-occurrence with hypergeometric tests, applying a repertoire-size bias correction to TCR pairs. To estimate false discovery rates, a later analysis permuted the HLA or CMV assignments 20 times. In a later analysis, co-occurring TCRs were grouped with DBSCAN, and TCRdist sequence similarity was added when clustering was performed within HLA-allele-positive subsets. For co-occurrence clustering, repertoires with fewer than 30,000 or more than 120,000 public chains were excluded, along with five repertoires with anomalous nucleotide sharing. Not all clones reach the TCRdb copy of this immuneACCESS table, which keeps in-frame sequences only. Checked studies attribute under half of the gap to unresolved V genes and leave the rest unexplained. V and J calls and clone size are copied from that table; D and trimming were computed from the DNA. This sample has a few hundred thousand clones in its table, and approximately 80% of those were observed once. The biggest ten clones account for over 0.3% of the sample.

Counted from cysteine to phenylalanine, this CDR3 has 21 amino acids. Only CDR3 DNA remains: 63 bases, in frame from the first base. The rearrangement combines TRBV1 with TRBJ2-2; no check of the table's D call, TRBD2, against the DNA was made. TRBV1 is designated a pseudogene. The source is a girl aged 2-15 years in good health and CMV-seronegative. The sample was PBMCs. For the CDR3, the sequence is CTSSHRKLAGGCLEATGELFF. The nucleotide sequence is given as TGCACCAGCAGCCATCGCAAGCTAGCGGGTGGATGTTTAGAGGCCACCGGGGAGCTGTTTTTT.